What follows describes a single T cell receptor (beta chain). Germline CDR1 is SGHRS and CDR2 is YFSETQ. J lost 3 bases, V lost 4 bases, and 5 bases had no gene match. CDR3 length: 15 residues. This table comes from immunoSEQ multiplex PCR, and its TCRdb copy is limited to in-frame clones, with some not included. The table has 55,000 to 65,000 clones, around 97% seen once. This record comes from a study of technical replicates of blood from several donors. The clonotype originates from a human donor in good health. The sequencing sample was made of T cells isolated from PBMCs. The chain combines TRBV5-1 with TRBJ2-3, with TRBD1 identical over 10 bases. CDR3 region: CASSMTGGKTDTQYF. CDR3 nucleotide sequence: TGCGCCAGCAGCATGACAGGGGGCAAGACAGATACGCAGTATTTT.